One and the same sample provided the 11 T cell receptor beta chains below, sequenced in a study of blood T cell repertoires in COVID-19. Only in-frame clones appear in the TCRdb table, and some are missing; sequencing was by immunoSEQ multiplex PCR. The sample carries around 280,000 clones, 70% to 90% recorded once. Sequencing input: peripheral blood. Source of these receptors: a woman in her forties or fifties with active or convalescent COVID-19.

The V call is TRBV18, the J call TRBJ2-1, with 9 bases aligning to TRBD2. Germline CDR1 is KGHSH and CDR2 is LQKENI. V trimming: 0 bases; J trimming: 3 bases; junction bases outside the gene matches: 9. CDR3 length: 18 residues. CDR3 amino acids: CASSPPNGAGGVYNEQFF. The DNA for the CDR3 is TGTGCCAGCTCACCACCGAATGGCGCGGGAGGGGTCTACAATGAGCAGTTCTTC.

For the CDR3, the DNA is TGTGCCAGTAGTCCAGGGACAGGGGCACTCAAAAACATTCAGTACTTC. Protein product: CASSPGTGALKNIQYF. This chain links TRBV19 with TRBJ2-4, with 10 positions matching TRBD1. The CDR3 runs to 16 residues. V dropped 5 bases and J dropped 3; count of bases not matched to a gene: 7. Germline values: CDR1 LNHDA, CDR2 SQIVND (reference sequence).

The rearrangement uses TRBV6-1 and TRBJ2-7, with D tentatively TRBD2 (6 bases). Trimming took off 2 bases at V and 2 bases at J, with 13 bases between the two ends. The CDR3 extends over 15 amino acids. Germline V gene sequence: CDR1 MNHNS, CDR2 SASEGT. The CDR3 DNA reads as TGTGCCAGCAGTGAACCCGGGACTGCGACCTACGAGCAGTACTTC. Residues: CASSEPGTATYEQYF.

This clone was picked up one time. The CDR3 here is CASSSTIIKSGSNQPQHF. CDR3 sequence (DNA): TGTGCCAGCAGTTCTACCATAATTAAGTCCGGGAGCAATCAGCCCCAGCATTTT. The V gene is TRBV28, the J gene TRBJ1-5; no definite D call. Trimming took 4 bases from V and 1 from J, leaving 20 bases between them. Germline V CDR1 and CDR2: MDHEN, SYDVKM. CDR3 length: 18 residues.

The chain recombines TRBV19 with TRBJ1-5; 7 nucleotides agree with TRBD1. J was trimmed by 6 bases and V by 5 bases; bases with no gene match: 13. The CDR3 spans 16 residues. Germline V gene lookup returns CDR1 LNHDA and CDR2 SQIVND (reference sequence). This CDR3 reads CASSLIGSGGTQPQHF. For the CDR3, the DNA is TGTGCCAGTAGTCTCATAGGGTCAGGGGGTACTCAGCCCCAGCATTTT. Using reference TRBV19 and TRBJ1-5 for the parts outside the CDR3, the full variable domain is DGGITQSPKYLFRKEGQNVTLSCEQNLNHDAMYWYRQDPGQGLRLIYYSQIVNDFQKGDIAEGYSVSREKKESFPLTVTSAQKNPTAFYLCASSLIGSGGTQPQHFGDGTRLSIL.

V is TRBV5-1 and J is TRBJ1-1, with D tentatively TRBD1 (5 bases). The germline V and J ends were trimmed by 4 bases and 0 bases, with 13 bases remaining between them. The CDR3 totals 15 residues. CDR1 and CDR2 (germline): SGHRS, YFSETQ. In nucleotides, the CDR3 is TGCGCCAGCAGCCTGCTGTCAGGGCTGAACACTGAAGCTTTCTTT. As protein: CASSLLSGLNTEAFF.

This rearrangement joins TRBV30 to TRBJ1-5; tentative D call: TRBD1 (6 bases). The V end was cut by 1 base, the J end by 2 bases, with 15 bases between. CDR3 length: 16 amino acids. Germline values: CDR1 GTSNPN, CDR2 SVGIG (reference sequence). The CDR3 spells CAWSGRQAGGNQPQHF. The CDR3 DNA is TGTGCCTGGAGTGGACGACAGGCGGGTGGCAATCAGCCCCAGCATTTT.

J is TRBJ1-6 and V is TRBV19; 9 nucleotides line up with TRBD1. With 7 bases clipped from V and 5 bases from J, the junction kept 3 bases outside the gene matches. The germline V gene has CDR1 LNHDA and CDR2 SQIVND (reference sequence). The CDR3 sequence is 14 residues long. The CDR3 loop reads CASKRTGDNSPLHF. DNA of the CDR3: TGTGCCAGTAAAAGGACAGGGGATAATTCACCCCTCCACTTT. Drawing the rest from reference TRBV19 and TRBJ1-6, the complete variable domain is DGGITQSPKYLFRKEGQNVTLSCEQNLNHDAMYWYRQDPGQGLRLIYYSQIVNDFQKGDIAEGYSVSREKKESFPLTVTSAQKNPTAFYLCASKRTGDNSPLHFGNGTRLTVT.

This chain joins TRBV27 and TRBJ2-7; 16 nucleotides align to TRBD2. The V gene's germline CDR1 is MNHEY and CDR2 SMNVEV (reference sequence). The trim removed 6 bases at V and 2 bases at J, leaving 7 bases unmatched. The CDR3 extends over 17 amino acids. CDR3 loop: CASRQPGLAGGTYEQYF. In DNA, the CDR3 is TGTGCCAGCAGACAACCGGGACTAGCGGGAGGGACCTACGAGCAGTACTTC.

The chain employs TRBV9 and TRBJ1-4, with TRBD1 identical over 8 bases. CDR1 is SGDLS, CDR2 YYNGEE, per germline. V lost 4 bases and J lost 5; bases outside the gene matches: 1. The CDR3 is 13 amino acids. The CDR3 here is CASSRTGNEKLFF. CDR3 nucleotides: TGTGCCAGCAGCCGGACAGGGAATGAAAAACTGTTTTTT.

This chain uses TRBV18 with TRBJ2-4; no clear D gene. CDR3 length: 18 amino acids. CDR1 is KGHSH and CDR2 is LQKENI in the germline V gene. V lost 2 bases to trimming and J lost 0 bases, with 17 bases between them. CDR3 DNA sequence: TGTGCCAGCTCACCAGGTTTCAGCAGGAATCTAGCCAAAAACATTCAGTACTTC. It codes for CASSPGFSRNLAKNIQYF.